This TCR beta chain was sequenced for a study of metastatic and nonmetastatic thyroid tumors. Among the patients, none had received any treatment before thyroid surgery. This clone has at least ten counts. TCRdb re-processed the PCR reads through MiXCR. The table includes fewer than 15,000 clones, 20% to 30% detected once. The CDR3 sequence is 14 residues long. V was pared by 5 bases and J by 1 base, with 9 bases between. Germline-derived CDR1 and CDR2 are KGHSH and LQKENI. The specimen was tumor tissue. This chain uses TRBV18 with TRBJ1-5, with D possibly being TRBD1 (6 bases). The origin of this receptor is a female donor with papillary thyroid cancer or a benign thyroid nodule (not recorded which). Some clones in this sample may be carry-over from other donors' samples. In nucleotides, the CDR3 is TGTGCCAGCTCAGCGGGACACAGCAATCAGCCCCAGCATTTT. The encoded protein is CASSAGHSNQPQHF. Filled out from reference TRBV18 and TRBJ1-5, the complete variable domain reads NAGVMQNPRHLVRRRGQEARLRCSPMKGHSHVYWYRQLPEEGLKFMVYLQKENIIDESGMPKERFSAEFPKEGPSILRIQQVVRGDSAAYFCASSAGHSNQPQHFGDGTRLSIL.